The clone carrying this TCR beta chain was detected many times. TCRdb fed the PCR reads into MiXCR, producing one record per CDR3 protein. The data hold 25,000 to 30,000 distinct CDR3 sequences, with about 50% observed a single time. The CDR3 sequence is 14 residues long. V lost 0 bases to trimming and J lost 9 bases, with 15 bases between them. Germline CDR1 and CDR2: GTSNPN and SVGIG (reference sequence). This specimen comes from a study of CD4 and CD8 cells across lung adenocarcinoma regions. Donors had localized lung adenocarcinoma, a non-small cell lung cancer. The V gene is TRBV30, the J gene TRBJ2-1; D not resolved. The clonotype comes from a male donor with lung adenocarcinoma. The CD4 and CD8 labels of this study may be unreliable. Material: CD8+ T cells from the center of a lung tumor. CDR3 sequence reads: CAWSVALKGSEQFF. The DNA for the CDR3 is TGTGCCTGGAGTGTAGCCCTTAAGGGCAGTGAGCAGTTCTTC.